This TCR beta chain was sequenced during a study of blood T cells in healthy people across ages. Study observations and caveats: Estimated diversity, derived from one million T cells, was regarded as an underestimate.

The CDR3 runs to 12 residues. The germline gives CDR1 MGHDK, CDR2 SYGVNS. No fewer than 6 million PBMCs went into each sample. Sample-barcoded 5' priming and a J-beta primer mix drove a second PCR of roughly 7 to 11 cycles. All samples yielded 3 million or more CDR3-containing paired-end reads. TCRdb recomputed calls from the 5' RACE reads with MiXCR, one row per CDR3 protein. The table includes 380,000 or so distinct CDR3 sequences, roughly half detected once. As regards this clonotype: Its antigen is currently unknown.

The sequenced material came from blood. The rearrangement uses TRBV25-1 and TRBJ2-5; perhaps TRBD2 as D (5 bases). The assigned J gene may be wrong: the sequence end matches TRBJ2-7 better. The receptor's source is a man aged 55 to 69 in good health. The CDR3 is CASSRGLSEQYF. The CDR3 coding sequence is TGTGCCAGCAGTCGAGGGTTGTCCGAGCAGTACTTC.